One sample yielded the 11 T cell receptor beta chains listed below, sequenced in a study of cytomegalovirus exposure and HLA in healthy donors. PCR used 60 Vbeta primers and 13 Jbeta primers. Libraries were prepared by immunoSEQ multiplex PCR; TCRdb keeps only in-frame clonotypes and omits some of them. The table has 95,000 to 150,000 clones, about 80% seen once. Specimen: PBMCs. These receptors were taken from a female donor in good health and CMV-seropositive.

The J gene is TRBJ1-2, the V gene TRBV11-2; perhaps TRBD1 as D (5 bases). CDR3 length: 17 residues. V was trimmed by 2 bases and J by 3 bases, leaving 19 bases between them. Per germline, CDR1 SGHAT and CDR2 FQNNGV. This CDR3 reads CASSLTVGVPQDYGYTF. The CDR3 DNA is TGTGCCAGCAGCTTAACCGTAGGGGTTCCTCAGGACTATGGCTACACCTTC. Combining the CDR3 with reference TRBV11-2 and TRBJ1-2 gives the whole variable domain EAGVAQSPRYKIIEKRQSVAFWCNPISGHATLYWYQQILGQGPKLLIQFQNNGVVDDSQLPKDRFSAERLKGVDSTLKIQPAKLEDSAVYLCASSLTVGVPQDYGYTFGSGTRLTVV.

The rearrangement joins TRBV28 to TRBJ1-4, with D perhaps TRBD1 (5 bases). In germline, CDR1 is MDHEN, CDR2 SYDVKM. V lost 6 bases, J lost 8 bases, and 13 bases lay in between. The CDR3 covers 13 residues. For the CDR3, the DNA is TGTGCCAGCAGGCGCAGGGATCGCGAAAAACTGTTTTTT. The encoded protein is CASRRRDREKLFF.

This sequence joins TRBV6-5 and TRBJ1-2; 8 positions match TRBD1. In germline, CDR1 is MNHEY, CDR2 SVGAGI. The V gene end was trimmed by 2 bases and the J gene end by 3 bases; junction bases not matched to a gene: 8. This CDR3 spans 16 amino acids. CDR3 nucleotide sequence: TGTGCCAGCAGTTACGGACAGGGTGAACCCTACTATGGCTACACCTTC. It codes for CASSYGQGEPYYGYTF.

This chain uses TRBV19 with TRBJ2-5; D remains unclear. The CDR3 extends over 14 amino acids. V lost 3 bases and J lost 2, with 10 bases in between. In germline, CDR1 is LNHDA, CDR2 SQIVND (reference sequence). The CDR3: CASSMGRRQETQYF. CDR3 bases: TGTGCCAGTAGTATGGGTCGGAGACAAGAGACCCAGTACTTC.

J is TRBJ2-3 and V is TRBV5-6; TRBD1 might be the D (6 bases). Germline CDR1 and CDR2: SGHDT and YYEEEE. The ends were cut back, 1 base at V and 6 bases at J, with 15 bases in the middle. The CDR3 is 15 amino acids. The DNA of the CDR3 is TGTGCCAGCAGCTTGACACCGACAGGATTGGATACGCAGTATTTT. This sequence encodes CASSLTPTGLDTQYF.

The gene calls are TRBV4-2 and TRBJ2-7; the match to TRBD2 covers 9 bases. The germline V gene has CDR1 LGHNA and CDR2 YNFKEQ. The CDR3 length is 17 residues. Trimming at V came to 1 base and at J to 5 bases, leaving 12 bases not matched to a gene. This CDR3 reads CASSQGDLAGAGNEQYF. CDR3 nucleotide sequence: TGTGCCAGCAGCCAAGGGGACTTAGCGGGGGCGGGCAACGAGCAGTACTTC.

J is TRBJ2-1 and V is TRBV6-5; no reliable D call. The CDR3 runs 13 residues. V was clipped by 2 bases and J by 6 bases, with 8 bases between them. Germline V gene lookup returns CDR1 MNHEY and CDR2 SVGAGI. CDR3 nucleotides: TGTGCCAGCAGTTACCGTCAGGCCAATGAGCAGTTCTTC. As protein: CASSYRQANEQFF.

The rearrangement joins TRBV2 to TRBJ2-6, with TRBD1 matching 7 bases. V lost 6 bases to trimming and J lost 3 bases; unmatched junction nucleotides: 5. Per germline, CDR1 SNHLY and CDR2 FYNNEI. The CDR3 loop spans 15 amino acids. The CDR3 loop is CASREQGNGANVLTF. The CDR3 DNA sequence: TGTGCCAGCAGGGAACAGGGGAATGGGGCCAACGTCCTGACTTTC.

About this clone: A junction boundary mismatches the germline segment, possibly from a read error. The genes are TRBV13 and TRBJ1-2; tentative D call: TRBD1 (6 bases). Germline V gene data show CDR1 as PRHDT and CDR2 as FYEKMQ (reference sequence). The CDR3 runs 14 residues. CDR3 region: CASSPGQTLRAAHF. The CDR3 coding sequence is TGTGCCAGCAGCCCAGGACAGACTCTTAGGGCCGCACACTTC. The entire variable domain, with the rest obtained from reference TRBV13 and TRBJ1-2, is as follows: AAGVIQSPRHLIKEKRETATLKCYPIPRHDTVYWYQQGPGQDPQFLISFYEKMQSDKGSIPDRFSAQQFSDYHSELNMSSLELGDSALYFCASSPGQTLRAAHFGSGTRLTVV.

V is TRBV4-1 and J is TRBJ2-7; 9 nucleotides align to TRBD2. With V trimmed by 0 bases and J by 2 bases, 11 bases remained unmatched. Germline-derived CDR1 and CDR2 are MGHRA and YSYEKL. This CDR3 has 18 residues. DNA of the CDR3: TGCGCCAGCAGCCAAGATGAGTCTGTAGCGGGGGTGGCCTACGAGCAGTACTTC. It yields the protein CASSQDESVAGVAYEQYF.

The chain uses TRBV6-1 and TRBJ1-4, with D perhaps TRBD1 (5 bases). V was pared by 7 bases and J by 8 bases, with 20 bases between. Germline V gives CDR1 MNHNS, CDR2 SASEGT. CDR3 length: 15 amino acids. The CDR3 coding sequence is TGTGCCAGCATTAAAGGGGCGGGGAGGGAGGAAAAACTGTTTTTT. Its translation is CASIKGAGREEKLFF.